This T cell receptor beta chain was sequenced in a study of blood T cell repertoires in COVID-19. The junction had 7 bases not matched to a gene; V was cut back by 0 bases and J by 5 bases. CDR1 and CDR2 from the germline V gene are MNHNY and SVGAGI (reference sequence). This CDR3 contains 15 residues. This clone was observed once. TCRdb's copy holds only in-frame clones and misses some; the assay was immunoSEQ multiplex PCR. The table lists about 160,000 clones, under 95% of them singletons. This sequence originates from a young man with acute or convalescent COVID-19. The gene calls are TRBV6-6 and TRBJ2-7, with 7 bases lining up with TRBD2. The source material was peripheral blood. The CDR3 loop reads CASSYSSELANEQYF. In DNA, the CDR3 is TGTGCCAGCAGTTACTCATCGGAACTAGCGAACGAGCAGTACTTC.